The clone carrying this TCR beta chain was seen ten or more times. This sample is part of a study of tumor and adjacent non-tumor tissue in lung cancer. On the study more broadly: Stage I to III disease affected about nine men and about five women aged about 30 to 76.

Germline V gene lookup returns CDR1 MNHEY and CDR2 SVGAGI. Deletions cut 6 bases from V and 2 bases from J, with 10 bases between. The length of the CDR3 is 14 residues. A modified ARM-PCR protocol with three rounds of nested PCR amplified TCRbeta. TCRdb fed the multiplex PCR reads into MiXCR, producing one record per CDR3 protein. The profile shows around 60,000 distinct CDR3 sequences, about 56% of them singletons. The template was RNA from unsorted bulk tissue. This non-tumor lung sample came from over 3 cm beyond the tumor edge. The chain recombines TRBV6-5 with TRBJ2-2, with D maybe TRBD1 (6 bases). Sequencing was done on a sample of distant non-tumor lung tissue. This TCR was recovered from a man aged 65 to 85 with non-small cell lung cancer. The chain's CDR3 is CASRTQGNTGELFF. CDR3 coding DNA: TGTGCCAGCAGAACACAGGGTAACACCGGGGAGCTGTTTTTT.